This passage covers 17 T cell receptor beta chains from one sample sequenced in a study of response to subunit inactivated influenza vaccine. TCRdb redid the calling of the RT-PCR reads with MiXCR, one entry per CDR3 protein. The data contain roughly 650,000 distinct CDR3 sequences, approximately 15% of them singletons. The sequenced sample was PBMCs from blood, obtained about 14 days before vaccination. The source of these receptors is a man in his forties or fifties who received an inactivated influenza vaccine.

This sequence joins TRBV6-2 or TRBV6-3 and TRBJ1-2; D is uncertain. The CDR3 extends over 15 amino acids. The V end lost 2 bases, the J end lost 4 bases, and 14 bases lay between the germline ends. CDR1 MNHEY and CDR2 SVGEGT come from the germline V gene. CDR3 region: CASSYPRDMSYGYTF. Here the CDR3 DNA reads TGTGCCAGCAGTTACCCGAGAGACATGAGCTATGGCTACACCTTC.

V gene TRBV12-3 or TRBV12-4 combines with J gene TRBJ1-1, with D tentatively TRBD1 (6 bases). Trimming shortened V by 2 bases and J by 8 bases, and 15 bases separated the two germline ends. The CDR3 totals 14 residues. This chain's CDR3 is CASSLRSLGQEAFF. CDR3 nucleotides: TGTGCCAGCAGTTTACGGTCCCTGGGACAAGAAGCTTTCTTT.

The chain employs TRBV12-3 or TRBV12-4 and TRBJ2-7, with D hard to call. This CDR3 is built from 14 residues. V gave up 4 bases and J gave up 0 bases, with 10 bases separating them. The CDR3 is CASSSGGSSYEQYF. Here the CDR3 DNA reads TGTGCCAGCAGTTCAGGCGGTAGCTCCTACGAGCAGTACTTC.

The chain uses TRBV15 and TRBJ1-4, with TRBD1 matching 8 bases. Trimming took 3 bases from V and 4 from J; bases not matched to a gene: 7. Looked up from germline, CDR1 is LNHNV and CDR2 is YYDKDF (reference sequence). The CDR3 totals 16 residues. As DNA, the CDR3 is TGTGCCACCAGCAGTGGGGACAGGTTCTTTAATGAAAAACTGTTTTTT. It translates to CATSSGDRFFNEKLFF.

The chain joins TRBV6-1 to TRBJ2-3; possibly TRBD2 for D (5 bases). The CDR3 consists of 15 residues. V was pared by 7 bases and J by 6 bases, with 20 bases between. The germline V gene encodes CDR1 MNHNS and CDR2 SASEGT. The CDR3 protein is CASTKAGVPRDTQYF. As DNA, the CDR3 is TGTGCCAGCACCAAGGCCGGGGTTCCCCGTGATACGCAGTATTTT.

The chain recombines TRBV6-2 or TRBV6-3 with TRBJ2-1; a possible D gene is TRBD2 (5 bases). Per germline, CDR1 MNHEY and CDR2 SVGEGT. V was shortened by 4 bases and J by 10 bases, with 14 bases between the two germline ends. The length of the CDR3 is 13 residues. Here the CDR3 reads CASSSPFKREQFF. The CDR3 DNA reads TGTGCCAGCAGTTCCCCGTTTAAGCGGGAGCAGTTCTTC.

This clonotype showed up just a few times. The chain links TRBV5-1 to TRBJ2-3; D ambiguous. V lost 6 bases to trimming and J lost 4 bases, with 9 bases between them. Per germline, CDR1 SGHRS and CDR2 YFSETQ. The CDR3 sequence is 12 residues long. CDR3 coding DNA: TGCGCCAGCACAAATCTAGCAGATACGCAGTATTTT. Its protein is CASTNLADTQYF. The whole variable domain, remainder taken from reference TRBV5-1 and TRBJ2-3, is KAGVTQTPRYLIKTRGQQVTLSCSPISGHRSVSWYQQTPGQGLQFLFEYFSETQRNKGNFPGRFSGRQFSNSRSEMNVSTLELGDSALYLCASTNLADTQYFGPGTRLTVL.

The V gene is TRBV18, the J gene TRBJ2-1, with D perhaps matching TRBD1 (6 bases). This CDR3 spans 17 amino acids. Germline V gene lookup returns CDR1 KGHSH and CDR2 LQKENI. Deletions cut 3 bases from V and 5 bases from J, with 20 bases between. In nucleotides, the CDR3 is TGTGCCAGCTCACCTAATGGACAGATACCCCAGGACAATGAGCAGTTCTTC. Translation: CASSPNGQIPQDNEQFF.

This clonotype has at least ten counts. This chain connects TRBV7-2 to TRBJ2-7; TRBD1 is a possible D gene (6 bases). CDR3 length: 14 residues. Germline CDR1 is SGHTA and CDR2 is FQGNSA. Trimming cost V 1 base and J 2 bases, with 9 bases left between them. This chain's CDR3 is CASSLGGLTYEQYF. Written as DNA, the CDR3 is TGTGCCAGCAGCTTAGGGGGGCTCACCTACGAGCAGTACTTC.

The sample holds a few counts of this clonotype. This chain joins TRBV5-1 and TRBJ2-2, with a weak D call TRBD1 (6 bases). This CDR3 region has 13 residues. V dropped 4 bases and J dropped 6 bases, with 10 bases sitting between them. Germline V CDR1 and CDR2: SGHRS, YFSETQ. In DNA, the CDR3 is TGCGCCAGCAGCATACAGGGTCCCGGGGAGCTGTTTTTT. Translation gives CASSIQGPGELFF.

This clonotype was picked up a small number of times. This chain uses TRBV4-1 with TRBJ2-7; D is ambiguous. The CDR3 covers 15 residues. Trimming left V 1 base short and J 2 bases short, with 12 bases between. Per germline, CDR1 MGHRA and CDR2 YSYEKL. The CDR3 sequence is CASSQAPGFPYEQYF. DNA of the CDR3: TGCGCCAGCAGCCAAGCACCTGGCTTCCCCTACGAGCAGTACTTC.

The V gene is TRBV6-1, the J gene TRBJ2-7, with a weak D call TRBD1 (6 bases). From germline, CDR1 is MNHNS and CDR2 SASEGT. The CDR3 has 14 residues. The V end lost 6 bases, the J end lost 1 base, and 13 bases lay between the germline ends. The CDR3 loop reads CASSAHRASYEQYF. The CDR3 DNA reads TGTGCCAGCAGCGCCCACAGGGCTTCCTACGAGCAGTACTTC.

This chain links TRBV7-6 with TRBJ2-1, with D uncertain. Trimming took 0 bases from V and 7 from J, leaving 10 bases between them. This CDR3 region has 14 residues. CDR1 is SGHVS and CDR2 is FNYEAQ in the germline V gene. The CDR3 DNA reads TGTGCCAGCAGCTTAGCAGAGGCGCGGAATGAGCAGTTCTTC. Protein: CASSLAEARNEQFF.

This clonotype came up many times. The rearrangement joins TRBV7-2 to TRBJ2-2; 11 nucleotides line up with TRBD2. Per the germline V gene, CDR1 is SGHTA and CDR2 is FQGNSA. Trimming cost V 5 bases and J 6 bases; bases outside gene matches: 8. This CDR3 has 16 amino acids. The chain's CDR3 is CASSPRTSGYAGELFF. The CDR3 coding sequence is TGTGCCAGCAGCCCGAGGACTAGCGGGTATGCCGGGGAGCTGTTTTTT.

This clonotype was seen more than once but under ten times. The genes are TRBV12-3 or TRBV12-4 and TRBJ2-1; 7 nucleotides agree with TRBD2. The CDR3 totals 14 residues. With 4 bases clipped from V and 8 bases from J, the junction kept 8 bases outside the gene matches. The CDR3 region has the DNA TGTGCCAGCAGTTCACCGGGACTACCATATGAGCAGTTCTTC. Translating gives CASSSPGLPYEQFF.

This rearrangement joins TRBV7-3 to TRBJ2-1, with 8 nucleotides matching TRBD2. V shed 0 bases, J shed 8 bases, and the junction held 0 bases outside the gene matches. CDR3 size: 13 residues. CDR1 is SGHTA and CDR2 is FQGTGA in the germline V gene. The CDR3 here is CASSLTREDEQFF. CDR3 in DNA: TGTGCCAGCAGCTTAACGCGGGAGGATGAGCAGTTCTTC.

The chain joins TRBV5-1 to TRBJ1-1; D not certain. Germline V gives CDR1 SGHRS, CDR2 YFSETQ. Trimming left V 0 bases short and J 6 bases short, with 12 bases between. The CDR3 has 14 amino acids. In DNA form, the CDR3 reads TGCGCCAGCAGCTTGGTAGGTCTTGAAGCTGAAGCTTTCTTT. Translating gives CASSLVGLEAEAFF.